This TCR beta chain was captured in a study of blood T cell repertoires in COVID-19. CDR3 length: 16 amino acids. With 0 bases clipped from V and 5 bases from J, the junction kept 5 bases outside the gene matches. Germline CDR1 is MGHRA and CDR2 is YSYEKL. The table came from immunoSEQ multiplex PCR; TCRdb's copy has only in-frame clones and leaves some out. The sample includes about 210,000 clones, about 91% of them seen just once. The chain joins TRBV4-1 to TRBJ2-5; TRBD1 matches at 11 bases. The sequence was obtained from a woman aged 40-49 years with acute or convalescent COVID-19. Input material: peripheral blood. Written as DNA, the CDR3 is TGCGCCAGCAGCCAAGATGTAGGGACAGGGGGGGAGACCCAGTACTTC. This sequence encodes CASSQDVGTGGETQYF.